This T cell receptor (beta chain) was captured by sequencing in a study of PD-L1 blockade in urothelial cancer. Turning to the study itself: Patients took up atezolizumab in 2014 at 1,200 mg intravenously every 3 weeks. Patients' prior chemotherapy regimens numbered 0 to 3. A median approximately 150,000 T cells were found in blood samples.

This clone has more than one count but fewer than ten. Clones were read by immunoSEQ multiplex PCR, and TCRdb kept only the in-frame ones, dropping some. The profile shows around 70,000 clones, roughly 88% of them singletons. Time point meaning: pretreatment peripheral blood. Per patient, between 1 and 8 samples were collected at pretreatment and on-treatment time points. The sequence was collected from a man in his sixties or seventies with urothelial cancer. Sequenced material: PBMCs, taken around atezolizumab (anti-PD-L1) treatment.

The CDR3 DNA is TGTGCCAGCAGTCCGGGTACTGAAGCTTTCTTT. This codes for CASSPGTEAFF. The J gene is TRBJ1-1, the V gene TRBV25-1; no firm D call. The CDR3 covers 11 residues. CDR1 and CDR2 (germline): MGHDK, SYGVNS. V lost 5 bases to trimming and J lost 5 bases, with 6 bases between them.